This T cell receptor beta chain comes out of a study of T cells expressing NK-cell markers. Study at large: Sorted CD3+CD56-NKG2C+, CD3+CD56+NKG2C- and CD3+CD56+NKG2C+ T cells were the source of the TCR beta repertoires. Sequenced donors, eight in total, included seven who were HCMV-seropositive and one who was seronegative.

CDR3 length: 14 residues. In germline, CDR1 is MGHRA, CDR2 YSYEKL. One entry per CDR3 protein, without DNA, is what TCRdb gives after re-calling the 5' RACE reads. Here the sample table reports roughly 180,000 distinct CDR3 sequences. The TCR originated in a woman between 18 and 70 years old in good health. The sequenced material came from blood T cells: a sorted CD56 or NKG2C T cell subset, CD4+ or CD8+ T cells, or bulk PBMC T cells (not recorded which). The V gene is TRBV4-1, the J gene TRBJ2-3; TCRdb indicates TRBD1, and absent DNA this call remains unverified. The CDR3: CASSRDRYTDTQYF.